These 8 T cell receptor beta chains were all obtained from the same sample, sequenced in a study of spatial heterogeneity in lung cancer (dated by TCRdb to about 2019). No antigen has been assigned to these receptors. General study outcomes and caveats: The tumor nonsynonymous mutation count correlated with the number of expanded alpha and beta TCRs within the tumor.

Library construction relied on 5' RACE. TCRdb lists the instrument as NextSeq 500. TCRdb reprocessed the public reads (quality trimming at Q25 with fastp, clone calling with MiXCR) and kept in-frame beta chains. For every CDR3 protein sequence, its rows merge into one entry that carries the most common genes and DNA. Counted in this sample were 20,000 to 30,000 distinct CDR3 sequences; under 10% of them appeared once. The top ten constitute 7.7% of the sample. What the time point label conveys for this sample: sample taken at primary tumor resection. The specimen was lung tumor tissue, collected at surgery. Receptor source: a male donor with early-stage non-small cell lung cancer.

This sequence joins TRBV20-1 and TRBJ2-6; unclear D gene. Germline loops: CDR1 DFQATT, CDR2 SNEGSKA (reference sequence). Trimming shortened V by 6 bases and J by 5 bases, and 11 bases separated the two germline ends. The CDR3 sequence is 13 residues long. CDR3 nucleotides: TGCAGTGCGAGTAAAACTAGGGCCAACGTCCTGACTTTC. This sequence encodes CSASKTRANVLTF.

This clonotype was detected only a few times. The CDR3 DNA sequence: TGTGCCTGGAGTCGGGAACGAACTGGGTTCTCACCCCTCCACTTT. Its protein is CAWSRERTGFSPLHF. The chain links TRBV30 to TRBJ1-6; D gene unclear. The CDR3 spans 15 residues. The germline CDR1 and CDR2 sequences are GTSNPN and SVGIG (reference sequence). Trimming took 2 bases from V and 10 from J, leaving 18 bases between them.

The chain combines TRBV10-2 with TRBJ1-5; D might be TRBD1 (6 bases). CDR3 length equals 16 residues. Trimming took 6 bases from V and 6 from J, leaving 21 bases between them. Germline-derived CDR1 and CDR2 are WSHSY and SAAADI. The CDR3 reads CASRPAGTTGTQPQHF. CDR3 sequence (DNA): TGCGCCAGCAGACCGGCCGGGACAACGGGCACTCAGCCCCAGCATTTT.

The chain is built from TRBV9 and TRBJ2-3, with 8 bases lining up with TRBD2. Germline V gives CDR1 SGDLS, CDR2 YYNGEE. Trimming at V came to 4 bases and at J to 4 bases, leaving 14 bases not matched to a gene. CDR3 length: 17 amino acids. CDR3 region: CASSPPPGAGAPDTQYF. For the CDR3, the DNA is TGTGCCAGCAGCCCCCCCCCCGGAGCGGGAGCGCCAGATACGCAGTATTTT. The full variable domain, its missing parts supplied by reference TRBV9 and TRBJ2-3, is DSGVTQTPKHLITATGQRVTLRCSPRSGDLSVYWYQQSLDQGLQFLIQYYNGEERAKGNILERFSAQQFPDLHSELNLSSLELGDSALYFCASSPPPGAGAPDTQYFGPGTRLTVL.

This clonotype appeared many times. V is TRBV20-1 and J is TRBJ2-1, with TRBD1 identical over 9 bases. Trimming removed 6 bases from V and 9 bases from J; junction bases left unmatched: 9. CDR3 size: 13 residues. The germline CDR1 and CDR2 sequences are DFQATT and SNEGSKA (reference sequence). The CDR3 DNA reads TGCAGTGCCACAGGACAGGGGAAGAGTGAGCAGTTCTTC. Translated: CSATGQGKSEQFF.

This clonotype came up a few times. The chain joins TRBV28 to TRBJ2-2; either TRBD1 or TRBD2 may supply D (5 bases each). This CDR3 region has 13 residues. V shed 8 bases and J shed 1 base, with 8 bases lying between them. Germline V gene data show CDR1 as MDHEN and CDR2 as SYDVKM. CDR3 in amino acids: CASGTLNTGELFF. The CDR3 nucleotides are TGTGCCAGCGGGACGCTGAACACCGGGGAGCTGTTTTTT.

This sequence joins TRBV5-1 and TRBJ1-5; TRBD1 matches 8 bases. The CDR3 runs to 15 residues. Germline V gene lookup returns CDR1 SGHRS and CDR2 YFSETQ. V shed 5 bases and J 2 bases; nucleotides not matched to a gene: 6. The CDR3: CASRETGEGNQPQHF. CDR3 sequence (DNA): TGCGCCAGCAGGGAGACAGGGGAAGGCAATCAGCCCCAGCATTTT.

The rearrangement joins TRBV6-2 or TRBV6-3 to TRBJ1-2; 7 positions match TRBD1. V shed 6 bases and J 4 bases; nucleotides not matched to a gene: 5. The germline CDR1 and CDR2 sequences are MNHEY and SVGEGT. CDR3 size: 13 residues. CDR3 coding DNA: TGTGCCAGCAGATACAGGGGCGTCTATGGCTACACCTTC. Its translation is CASRYRGVYGYTF.